This passage covers 16 T cell receptor beta chains from one sample sequenced in a study of blood T cells in healthy people across ages. The authors ran a second PCR of roughly 6 to 12 cycles using a sample-barcoded 5' primer and a J-beta primer mix. One entry per CDR3 protein, called by TCRdb with MiXCR from the 5' RACE reads. The sample holds about 730,000 distinct CDR3 sequences, around 40% seen once. Sequencing was done on a sample of blood. The receptors here all came from a woman aged 60-75 years in good health.

In the case of this clonotype: A much bigger clone sits one base away, suggesting this may be a read error. V and J are TRBV7-2 and TRBJ1-4; 7 bases line up with TRBD1. Germline CDR1 SGHTA, CDR2 FQGNSA. The CDR3 spans 15 residues. CDR3 residues: CASSLQGDTKEKLFF. CDR3 DNA: TGTGCCAGCAGCTTGCAGGGGGATACTAAGGAAAAACTGTTTTTT.

The chain uses TRBV27 and TRBJ1-5; TRBD1 is a possible D gene (6 bases). There are 14 residues in the CDR3. Trimming stripped 3 bases from V and 5 bases from J, with 11 bases between. CDR1 and CDR2 (germline): MNHEY, SMNVEV (reference sequence). The CDR3 is CASSLGALDQPQHF. Here the CDR3 DNA reads TGTGCCAGCAGTTTGGGGGCCCTTGATCAGCCCCAGCATTTT.

This clonotype was seen ten or more times. The gene calls are TRBV4-2 and TRBJ2-3, with 8 bases matching TRBD2. J lost 2 bases, V lost 4 bases, and 5 bases had no gene match. This CDR3 spans 15 amino acids. Germline CDR1 and CDR2: LGHNA and YNFKEQ. CDR3 sequence: CASSPTSGYTDTQYF. The CDR3 DNA reads as TGTGCCAGCAGCCCAACTAGCGGTTACACAGATACGCAGTATTTT.

J is TRBJ1-6 and V is TRBV6-6; D possibly corresponds to TRBD1 (5 bases). The CDR3 totals 14 residues. V was cut by 7 bases and J by 11 bases, with 18 bases left in between. Per germline, CDR1 MNHNY and CDR2 SVGAGI (reference sequence). Here the CDR3 DNA reads TGTGCCAGCACCTCCAACATGGGGGTTGCACCCCTCCACTTT. Its protein is CASTSNMGVAPLHF.

The table lists this clonotype with many counts. The rearrangement uses TRBV20-1 and TRBJ2-6, with TRBD2 as a possible D gene (6 bases). The length of the CDR3 is 14 residues. Germline V lookup: CDR1 DFQATT, CDR2 SNEGSKA (reference sequence). V lost 3 bases and J 4 bases, leaving 10 bases between the germline ends. The DNA of the CDR3 is TGCAGTGCTAGCGGGAGAGCCGGGGCCAACGTCCTGACTTTC. Translation: CSASGRAGANVLTF.

This CDR3 reads CASSSEARADIQYF. The CDR3 nucleotides read TGTGCCAGCAGTTCTGAAGCCCGCGCGGACATTCAGTACTTC. The chain combines TRBV12-3 or TRBV12-4 with TRBJ2-4; D is unclear. The V gene lost 4 bases and the J gene lost 8 bases, with 15 bases spanning the gap. The CDR3 extends over 14 amino acids.

At least ten counts were recorded for this clonotype. The chain is built from TRBV6-5 and TRBJ2-7, with 10 bases aligning to TRBD2. The CDR3 loop spans 14 amino acids. The trim removed 7 bases at V and 6 bases at J, leaving 9 bases unmatched. Germline V gene lookup returns CDR1 MNHEY and CDR2 SVGAGI. CDR3 sequence: CASTPAGGPSEQYF. The CDR3 coding sequence is TGTGCCAGCACCCCAGCGGGAGGGCCATCCGAGCAGTACTTC.

V gene TRBV7-2 combines with J gene TRBJ2-1, with 8 positions matching TRBD2. Germline trimming cut 1 base from V and 6 bases from J; bases unmatched to any gene: 5. This CDR3 is 15 amino acids long. Germline CDR1 reads SGHTA; CDR2 reads FQGNSA. In DNA, the CDR3 is TGTGCCAGCAGCTTAGTCAAAGCGGGGGCCAATGAGCAGTTCTTC. Protein sequence: CASSLVKAGANEQFF.

This clonotype has just a few counts. The chain links TRBV4-2 to TRBJ1-1; D gene unclear. Germline V gives CDR1 LGHNA, CDR2 YNFKEQ. V shed 4 bases and J shed 4 bases, with 13 bases lying between them. The CDR3 is made up of 14 amino acids. CDR3 nucleotides: TGTGCCAGCAGCCCCCCGGATAGAACCACTGAAGCTTTCTTT. Translating it yields CASSPPDRTTEAFF.

The genes are TRBV20-1 and TRBJ2-1; TRBD2 is a possible D gene (6 bases). V was cut by 6 bases and J by 5 bases, with 14 bases left in between. This CDR3 region has 13 residues. Germline loops: CDR1 DFQATT, CDR2 SNEGSKA (reference sequence). The CDR3, as DNA: TGCAGTGCCCCCGGGGGACGCAACAATGAGCAGTTCTTC. Residues: CSAPGGRNNEQFF.

In this sample, this clonotype turned up a few times. The J gene is TRBJ2-5, the V gene TRBV28; 8 bases are shared with TRBD2. Germline loops: CDR1 MDHEN, CDR2 SYDVKM. The trim removed 8 bases at V and 2 bases at J, leaving 7 bases unmatched. The CDR3 runs 14 residues. Here the CDR3 DNA reads TGTGCCAGCGGCCCCCGCGGGGGGCAAGAGACCCAGTACTTC. This sequence encodes CASGPRGGQETQYF.

V and J are TRBV20-1 and TRBJ2-3; 11 bases match TRBD2. V was pared by 0 bases and J by 6 bases, with 5 bases of the junction left unmatched. Per the germline V gene, CDR1 is DFQATT and CDR2 is SNEGSKA (reference sequence). The CDR3 sequence is 15 residues long. The CDR3 coding sequence is TGCAGTGCTAGAGACCTAGCGGGGGGAGTGGATACGCAGTATTTT. Translated, it gives CSARDLAGGVDTQYF.

This clonotype appeared a few times. This rearrangement joins TRBV28 to TRBJ2-5; no firm D call. Germline CDR1 is MDHEN and CDR2 is SYDVKM. Trimming pared 1 base from V and 5 bases from J, leaving 11 bases between. The CDR3 extends over 14 amino acids. The chain's CDR3 is CASSLSARWETQYF. DNA of the CDR3: TGTGCCAGCAGTTTATCAGCAAGGTGGGAGACCCAGTACTTC.

About this clonotype: A much larger clone differs by one base, so this may be a read error. The chain employs TRBV29-1 and TRBJ2-7; TRBD2 agrees at 9 bases. The CDR3 spans 14 residues. Unmatched junction bases numbered 13, after V lost 6 bases and J lost 7 bases. Germline lookup yields CDR1 SQVTM and CDR2 ANQGSEA. The CDR3, as DNA: TGCAGCGTCGATACCGGGACTAGCAGTGATGAGCAGTACTTC. This encodes CSVDTGTSSDEQYF.

This clonotype was counted many times. The chain is built from TRBV2 and TRBJ2-7; 7 nucleotides line up with TRBD1. The CDR3 extends over 12 amino acids. V shed 6 bases, J shed 4 bases, and the junction held 3 bases outside the gene matches. Germline assignment: CDR1 SNHLY and CDR2 FYNNEI. CDR3 residues: CASSWDRYEQYF. DNA for the CDR3: TGTGCCAGCAGCTGGGACAGATACGAGCAGTACTTC.

The chain couples TRBV29-1 to TRBJ2-5; the D gene is possibly TRBD1 (6 bases). This CDR3 region has 13 residues. Trimming stripped 4 bases from V and 1 base from J, with 10 bases between. Germline CDR1 is SQVTM and CDR2 is ANQGSEA. CDR3 DNA: TGCAGCGTTGGAACAGGGCCCCAAGAGACCCAGTACTTC. Translating gives CSVGTGPQETQYF.